This entry features one T cell receptor (beta chain) sequence. It was RNA transcripts that yielded the amplified TCR beta CDR3 regions. The study used the HTBI primer set for a first-round RT-PCR of the TCR CDR3. TCRdb redid the calling of the multiplex PCR reads with MiXCR, one entry per CDR3 protein. The sample yields about 360,000 distinct CDR3 sequences, roughly 14% seen once. The data were obtained in a study of T cells in Graves' hyperthyroidism and ophthalmopathy. This sequence originates from a woman between 18 and 30 years old with Graves' hyperthyroidism that later progressed to Graves' ophthalmopathy. Material for sequencing was blood.

CDR3 bases: TGTGCCAGCAGCTTACCCGACAGACCGGAGACCCAGTACTTC. It codes for CASSLPDRPETQYF. The gene calls are TRBV11-2 and TRBJ2-5, with a weak D call TRBD1 (5 bases). CDR1 SGHAT and CDR2 FQNNGV come from the germline V gene. Trimming removed 2 bases at V and 5 bases at J, with 12 bases between. The CDR3 covers 14 residues.